Listed here is a single T cell receptor beta chain. The data were taken from a study of shared clonotypes between healthy human individuals. The germline CDR1 and CDR2 sequences are LNHDA and SQIVND (reference sequence). Trimming shortened V by 5 bases and J by 12 bases, and 17 bases separated the two germline ends. CDR3 length equals 12 residues. Sequencing was performed with immunoSEQ multiplex PCR; in TCRdb, only in-frame clones are kept and a portion is missing. The sample has about half a million clones, 79% seen once. Each of the donors was a healthy adult who was HIV-negative and had not had a recent acute infection or vaccination.

What was sequenced was PBMCs. This receptor was taken from a woman in her thirties or forties in good health. Some clones in this sample may be carry-over from other donors' samples. This chain connects TRBV19 to TRBJ2-7, with TRBD1 as a possible D gene (6 bases). CDR3 sequence (DNA): TGTGCCAGTAGTTCCCGGACAGACTTATGGTACTTC. Translating it yields CASSSRTDLWYF.